Following are 32 T cell receptor beta chains from one sample sequenced in a study of T-cell reconstitution after alpha-beta-depleted transplantation in children. Preparing the TCRbeta library involved the use of unique molecular identifiers. One entry per CDR3 protein results from TCRdb running MiXCR on the PCR reads. In the table there are 250,000 to 400,000 distinct CDR3 sequences, roughly 21% of which are singletons. The source material was PBMCs, mostly from graft donor cells, sampled 180 days after TCRalphabeta/CD19-depleted stem cell transplant. All receptors come from a male patient younger than 18 who had a stem cell transplant for acute lymphoblastic leukemia, so the T cells may come from the graft donor.

This clonotype came up a few times. The V and J genes are TRBV7-9 and TRBJ1-6, with D unclear. This CDR3 has 13 amino acids. Germline V gives CDR1 SEHNR, CDR2 FQNEAQ (reference sequence). Trimming took 6 bases from V and 9 from J, leaving 12 bases between them. The CDR3 nucleotides read TGTGCCAGCAGGTATAACGCGATTTCACCCCTCCACTTT. Translating gives CASRYNAISPLHF. The full variable domain, in which reference TRBV7-9 and TRBJ1-6 provide the parts outside the CDR3, is DTGVSQNPRHKITKRGQNVTFRCDPISEHNRLYWYRQTLGQGPEFLTYFQNEAQLEKSRLLSDRFSAERPKGSFSTLEIQRTEQGDSAMYLCASRYNAISPLHFGNGTRLTVT.

The chain recombines TRBV10-1 with TRBJ2-1; tentative D call: TRBD2 (6 bases). The V and J ends lost 0 bases and 0 bases respectively, with 6 bases between them. The CDR3 is 15 residues long. Germline CDR1 WNHNN, CDR2 SYGVQD (reference sequence). The CDR3 coding sequence is TGCGCCAGCAGTGAGTCCGGGAGCTCCTACAATGAGCAGTTCTTC. This codes for CASSESGSSYNEQFF.

This clonotype was detected only a few times. This chain links TRBV15 with TRBJ2-2, with unresolved D. The CDR3 extends over 13 amino acids. CDR1 and CDR2 from the germline V gene are LNHNV and YYDKDF (reference sequence). The V end lost 3 bases, the J end lost 2 bases, and 4 bases lay between the germline ends. The CDR3 DNA follows: TGTGCCACCAGCAGGTCAAACACCGGGGAGCTGTTTTTT. It encodes CATSRSNTGELFF.

This chain joins TRBV5-1 and TRBJ2-2; 10 bases are a match to TRBD2. CDR1 is SGHRS, CDR2 YFSETQ, per germline. J gave up 5 bases and V 1 base, and 5 bases lay outside the gene matches. This CDR3 contains 16 residues. Here the CDR3 DNA reads TGCGCCAGCAGCTTGCCCGGGACTAGCGTAACCGGGGAGCTGTTTTTT. Residues: CASSLPGTSVTGELFF.

The chain employs TRBV7-2 and TRBJ2-7; D ambiguous. Trimming shortened V by 4 bases and J by 7 bases, and 5 bases separated the two germline ends. Germline lookup yields CDR1 SGHTA and CDR2 FQGNSA. This CDR3 is built from 10 residues. The CDR3 DNA follows: TGTGCCAGCAGCTCGTGGGAGCAGTACTTC. Its protein is CASSSWEQYF. The variable domain in full, completed from reference TRBV7-2 and TRBJ2-7, reads GAGVSQSPSNKVTEKGKDVELRCDPISGHTALYWYRQSLGQGLEFLIYFQGNSAPDKSGLPSDRFSAERTGGSVSTLTIQRTQQEDSAVYLCASSSWEQYFGPGTRLTVT.

The chain uses TRBV4-2 and TRBJ2-2; D possibly corresponds to TRBD2 (6 bases). V shed 4 bases and J shed 4 bases, with 10 bases lying between them. The CDR3 totals 14 residues. Per germline, CDR1 LGHNA and CDR2 YNFKEQ. The CDR3: CASSPGTFTGELFF. The CDR3 DNA reads as TGTGCCAGCAGCCCGGGGACTTTCACCGGGGAGCTGTTTTTT.

The rearrangement uses TRBV20-1 and TRBJ2-1; TRBD1 or TRBD2 may be the D gene (5 bases each). V lost 6 bases and J lost 10, with 22 bases in between. CDR3 length: 14 amino acids. Germline-derived CDR1 and CDR2 are DFQATT and SNEGSKA (reference sequence). The CDR3 spells CSAQTHRRPGEQFF. CDR3 DNA sequence: TGCAGTGCCCAGACCCACAGGAGGCCGGGGGAGCAGTTCTTC.

The chain combines TRBV24-1 with TRBJ2-1, with TRBD1 as a possible D gene (5 bases). Per germline, CDR1 KGHDR and CDR2 SFDVKD. This CDR3 has 17 amino acids. Trimming took 9 bases from V and 2 from J, leaving 22 bases between them. CDR3 nucleotides: TGTGCCACCCAAGGGGTTGGTTCCGTCGGCACCTACAATGAGCAGTTCTTC. Translated, it gives CATQGVGSVGTYNEQFF.

For this clonotype: Since a much larger clone is just one base distant, this may be a read error. The genes are TRBV5-1 and TRBJ2-1, with 7 bases aligning to TRBD2. The CDR3 has 18 residues. Germline values: CDR1 SGHRS, CDR2 YFSETQ. The ends lost 4 bases at V and 5 bases at J; junction bases unmatched: 18. CDR3 sequence (DNA): TGCGCCAGCAGCCCTCGAGGGGAAAGCGGGATCCTTAACAATGAGCAGTTCTTC. Translation gives CASSPRGESGILNNEQFF.

This clonotype was counted between two and nine times. The rearrangement uses TRBV7-6 and TRBJ1-2; 8 bases fit TRBD1. Trimming at V came to 4 bases and at J to 2 bases, leaving 15 bases not matched to a gene. The CDR3 extends over 18 amino acids. The V gene's germline CDR1 is SGHVS and CDR2 FNYEAQ. The CDR3 is CASSYGATRDRNNYGYTF. CDR3 bases: TGTGCCAGCAGCTACGGGGCCACCCGGGACAGGAACAACTATGGCTACACCTTC.

The chain has TRBV21-1 and TRBJ2-1; the tabulated D call, TRBD1, remains unverified against the DNA. TRBV21-1 corresponds to a pseudogene. CDR3 size: 16 residues. The CDR3 reads CASSTGRESSYNEQFF. For the CDR3, the DNA is TGTGCCAGCAGCACGGGACGGGAGAGCTCCTACAATGAGCAGTTCTTC.

CDR3 region: CSARDTGGTGELFF. In DNA, the CDR3 is TGCAGTGCTAGAGATACGGGGGGCACCGGGGAGCTGTTTTTT. The rearrangement uses TRBV20-1 and TRBJ2-2, with TRBD2 matching over 7 bases. The CDR3 has 14 amino acids. J was trimmed by 4 bases and V by 0 bases; bases with no gene match: 2. Germline CDR1 DFQATT, CDR2 SNEGSKA (reference sequence).

This clonotype was recorded a few times. This CDR3 reads CATSRGRQGMNTEAFF. The CDR3 nucleotides are TGTGCCACCAGCAGAGGCCGACAGGGGATGAACACTGAAGCTTTCTTT. This chain connects TRBV15 to TRBJ1-1; 8 bases map to TRBD1. CDR3 length equals 16 residues. V dropped 1 base and J dropped 0; count of bases not matched to a gene: 4. Per the germline V gene, CDR1 is LNHNV and CDR2 is YYDKDF (reference sequence).

The sample holds a few counts of this clonotype. The chain has TRBV4-2 and TRBJ2-3; 8 bases agree with TRBD2. Germline loops: CDR1 LGHNA, CDR2 YNFKEQ. The CDR3 runs to 17 residues. The junction had 13 bases not matched to a gene; V was cut back by 4 bases and J by 4 bases. CDR3 DNA sequence: TGTGCCAGCAGCCCGTTTGAGGGCGGGAGGCTACCAGATACGCAGTATTTT. Translation: CASSPFEGGRLPDTQYF.

This sequence joins TRBV29-1 and TRBJ2-3; maybe TRBD1 (6 bases). V lost 3 bases to trimming and J lost 6 bases, with 16 bases between them. The germline V gene has CDR1 SQVTM and CDR2 ANQGSEA. This CDR3 has 14 amino acids. The CDR3 nucleotides read TGCAGCGTTGACCTGTATGGGGGCCCTGATACGCAGTATTTT. As protein: CSVDLYGGPDTQYF.

The chain is built from TRBV3-1 and TRBJ2-6, with a weak D call TRBD2 (5 bases). This CDR3 comprises 15 residues. Germline values: CDR1 LGHDT, CDR2 YNNKEL (reference sequence). Trimming stripped 6 bases from V and 4 bases from J, with 13 bases between. CDR3 coding DNA: TGTGCCAGCAGTCATGAGGGTTCCGGGGCCAACGTCCTGACTTTC. Translating gives CASSHEGSGANVLTF.

This chain connects TRBV25-1 to TRBJ2-5; unclear D gene. V lost 3 bases and J 2 bases, leaving 10 bases between the germline ends. The germline CDR1 and CDR2 sequences are MGHDK and SYGVNS. The CDR3 runs to 14 residues. The DNA for the CDR3 is TGTGCCAGCAGTGATAGTGGCCTTCAAGAGACCCAGTACTTC. This gives the protein CASSDSGLQETQYF.

The CDR3 DNA is TGCGCCAGCGGGAAGAGGGGGCAGAACACTGAAGCTTTCTTT. Translation gives CASGKRGQNTEAFF. This chain links TRBV10-1 with TRBJ1-1; 7 positions agree with TRBD1. Germline V lookup: CDR1 WNHNN, CDR2 SYGVQD (reference sequence). With 8 bases clipped from V and 1 base from J, the junction kept 7 bases outside the gene matches. The length of the CDR3 is 14 residues.

The chain combines TRBV12-3 or TRBV12-4 with TRBJ2-1; D tentatively fits TRBD1 or TRBD2 (5 bases each). The CDR3 loop spans 17 amino acids. Trimming stripped 6 bases from V and 3 bases from J, with 21 bases between. The CDR3 sequence is CASSRFTGTFYYNEQFF. For the CDR3, the DNA is TGTGCCAGCAGCCGCTTCACCGGGACCTTCTACTACAATGAGCAGTTCTTC.

The chain uses TRBV5-4 and TRBJ1-1; D ambiguous. CDR1 is SGHNT, CDR2 YYREEE, per germline (reference sequence). The length of the CDR3 is 13 residues. V gave up 4 bases and J gave up 5 bases, with 12 bases separating them. The CDR3 reads CASSAAENTEAFF. DNA of the CDR3: TGTGCCAGCAGCGCCGCAGAGAATACTGAAGCTTTCTTT. Using reference TRBV5-4 and TRBJ1-1 for the parts outside the CDR3, the full variable domain is ETGVTQSPTHLIKTRGQQVTLRCSSQSGHNTVSWYQQALGQGPQFIFQYYREEENGRGNFPPRFSGLQFPNYSSELNVNALELDDSALYLCASSAAENTEAFFGQGTRLTVV.

This clonotype was seen at least ten times. CDR3 in DNA: TGTGCCAGCAGCTTGTCAGTCCCTAACTATGGCTACACCTTC. This gives the protein CASSLSVPNYGYTF. The chain is built from TRBV5-5 and TRBJ1-2; the D is unclear. The CDR3 is 14 residues long. The germline gives CDR1 SGHKS, CDR2 YYEKEE (reference sequence). Trimming left V 1 base short and J 0 bases short, with 7 bases between.

The rearrangement uses TRBV5-5 and TRBJ2-4; 8 bases match TRBD1. Trimming removed 4 bases from V and 8 bases from J; junction bases left unmatched: 17. CDR1 SGHKS and CDR2 YYEKEE come from the germline V gene (reference sequence). The CDR3 is 17 amino acids. The CDR3 nucleotides are TGTGCCAGCAGCCTTTGTGACAGGGGAGGAAGGTGGGACATTCAGTACTTC. Protein sequence: CASSLCDRGGRWDIQYF.

The chain is built from TRBV10-3 and TRBJ2-7; D is perhaps TRBD2 (5 bases). The V end was cut by 6 bases, the J end by 0 bases, with 18 bases between. The CDR3 is 16 residues long. In germline, CDR1 is ENHRY, CDR2 SYGVKD. The CDR3 here is CAISHGIGLSSYEQYF. The CDR3 DNA is TGTGCCATCAGCCACGGGATAGGGCTGAGCTCCTACGAGCAGTACTTC.

This chain joins TRBV24-1 and TRBJ2-2; D remains ambiguous. Germline CDR1 KGHDR, CDR2 SFDVKD. There are 14 residues in the CDR3. V was shortened by 5 bases and J by 0 bases, with 6 bases between the two germline ends. The CDR3 is CATSGPSNTGELFF. The CDR3 coding sequence is TGTGCCACCAGTGGCCCCTCGAACACCGGGGAGCTGTTTTTT.

This clonotype was detected a few times. V and J are TRBV12-3 or TRBV12-4 and TRBJ1-2; D is unresolved. V was clipped by 0 bases and J by 8 bases, with 7 bases between them. The CDR3 is 12 residues long. The CDR3 DNA follows: TGTGCCAGCAGTTTAGCGTCGAGGGGCTACACCTTC. This encodes CASSLASRGYTF.

V and J are TRBV7-8 and TRBJ2-2, with a weak D call TRBD2 (6 bases). CDR3 length equals 14 residues. Germline CDR1 and CDR2: SGHVS and FQNEAQ. Trimming shortened V by 5 bases and J by 5 bases, and 12 bases separated the two germline ends. This CDR3 reads CASSLGLMTGELFF. CDR3 nucleotide sequence: TGTGCCAGCAGCCTGGGACTGATGACCGGGGAGCTGTTTTTT.

The chain uses TRBV5-1 and TRBJ1-1, with a tentative D call TRBD1 (6 bases). The germline V gene encodes CDR1 SGHRS and CDR2 YFSETQ. V lost 6 bases and J lost 7, with 16 bases in between. This CDR3 spans 13 amino acids. The CDR3: CASKNAGAIEAFF. DNA for the CDR3: TGCGCCAGCAAGAACGCAGGGGCCATTGAAGCTTTCTTT.

This clonotype was found a few times. This sequence joins TRBV7-8 and TRBJ2-3; D unresolved. Germline assignment: CDR1 SGHVS and CDR2 FQNEAQ. V was cut by 8 bases and J by 4 bases, with 16 bases left in between. The CDR3 loop spans 14 amino acids. CDR3 nucleotide sequence: TGTGCCAGCGGGAAGGTGCGGATGCCAGATACGCAGTATTTT. It translates to CASGKVRMPDTQYF. Complete variable domain (other parts from reference TRBV7-8 and TRBJ2-3): GAGVSQSPRYKVAKRGQDVALRCDPISGHVSLFWYQQALGQGPEFLTYFQNEAQLDKSGLPSDRFFAERPEGSVSTLKIQRTQQEDSAVYLCASGKVRMPDTQYFGPGTRLTVL.

A word on this clonotype: A read error may be the cause here, since a much bigger clone is one base away. The gene calls are TRBV10-3 and TRBJ2-1; D remains unclear. Deletions cut 4 bases from V and 7 bases from J, with 5 bases between. Germline V gene data show CDR1 as ENHRY and CDR2 as SYGVKD. The CDR3 sequence is 11 residues long. The CDR3 protein is CAISGRNEQFF. CDR3 bases: TGTGCCATCAGTGGAAGGAATGAGCAGTTCTTC.

This clonotype was seen a few times. The J gene is TRBJ2-7, the V gene TRBV9; D unclear. V lost 1 base to trimming and J lost 3 bases, with 8 bases between them. Germline-derived CDR1 and CDR2 are SGDLS and YYNGEE. The CDR3 contains 13 residues. For the CDR3, the DNA is TGTGCCAGCAGCGTAAATGATGACTACGAGCAGTACTTC. This sequence encodes CASSVNDDYEQYF.

This clonotype was seen a handful of times. The V and J genes are TRBV9 and TRBJ2-7; TRBD2 matches 7 bases. V gave up 4 bases and J gave up 4 bases; unmatched junction bases: 5. Germline-derived CDR1 and CDR2 are SGDLS and YYNGEE. This CDR3 has 13 residues. The CDR3 DNA follows: TGTGCCAGCAGCTCCCCGGGACTATACGAGCAGTACTTC. Translation: CASSSPGLYEQYF. The full variable domain, with the rest looked up from reference TRBV9 and TRBJ2-7, is DSGVTQTPKHLITATGQRVTLRCSPRSGDLSVYWYQQSLDQGLQFLIQYYNGEERAKGNILERFSAQQFPDLHSELNLSSLELGDSALYFCASSSPGLYEQYFGPGTRLTVT.

The chain combines TRBV6-5 with TRBJ2-1, with 7 bases matching TRBD2. Germline V gene data show CDR1 as MNHEY and CDR2 as SVGAGI. The CDR3 is 11 amino acids. The V segment lost 5 bases and the J segment 15 bases; nucleotides outside the gene matches: 7. CDR3 protein: CASSLGRRRFF. The CDR3 DNA reads as TGTGCCAGCAGTCTCGGGAGGAGGCGGTTCTTC.